This is a list of T cell receptor beta chains from one sample in a study of cytomegalovirus exposure and HLA in healthy donors. Clones were sequenced by immunoSEQ multiplex PCR, and TCRdb holds only the in-frame ones, with some missing. The sample has about 160,000 clones; about 80% are singletons. The specimen was PBMCs. The receptors were gathered from a man aged 25 to 40 in good health and CMV-seronegative. Both conserved end residues are part of each CDR3. A D gene is named only where the DNA matches it firmly. A clone size is listed for some rows: how often the clone was seen (once, few, many), or a class if it is expanded.

J: TRBJ2-7; V: TRBV25-1; D: TRBD1; size: few; length: 18; DNA: TGTGCCAGCAGTGATCGTGGACAGGGACCTTCCTATCACTACGAGCAGTACTTC; CDR3: CASSDRGQGPSYHYEQYF
J: TRBJ2-7; V: TRBV9; D: NA; size: NA; length: 14; DNA: TGTGCCAGCAGCGTAGAAGGTGGTTCGGGCGAGCAGTACTTC; CDR3: CASSVEGGSGEQYF
J: TRBJ2-1; V: TRBV5-8; D: TRBD2; size: NA; length: 14; DNA: TGTGCCAGCAGCTTTACGGGAGGGCCTAATGAGCAGTTCTTC; CDR3: CASSFTGGPNEQFF
J: TRBJ2-7; V: TRBV7-9; D: NA; size: NA; length: 15; DNA: TGTGCCAGCTCATCACCGGGGGGCCTTACCTACGAGCAGTACTTC; CDR3: CASSSPGGLTYEQYF
J: TRBJ2-7; V: TRBV5-6; D: TRBD2; size: NA; length: 15; DNA: TGTGCCAGCAGCTTGGAGAGCGGGGGTCCCTACGAGCAGTACTTC; CDR3: CASSLESGGPYEQYF
J: TRBJ2-2; V: TRBV27; D: TRBD2; size: few; length: 15; DNA: TGTGCCAGCAGTGTAGCGGGGGGGAACACCGGGGAGCTGTTTTTT; CDR3: CASSVAGGNTGELFF
J: TRBJ2-1; V: TRBV30; D: TRBD2; size: few; length: 16; DNA: TGTGCCTGGAGTGGGCTGGGTAGCGGGAGAGTCAATGAGCAGTTCTTC; CDR3: CAWSGLGSGRVNEQFF
J: TRBJ1-5; V: TRBV7-9; D: TRBD1; size: NA; length: 16; DNA: TGTGCCAGCAGCCCCGGGACAGGGGCTAGCAATCAGCCCCAGCATTTT; CDR3: CASSPGTGASNQPQHF
J: TRBJ1-2; V: TRBV10-1; D: NA; size: NA; length: 14; DNA: TGCGCCAGCAGTGAGTCGAAGGAGATCTATGGCTACACCTTC; CDR3: CASSESKEIYGYTF
J: TRBJ1-1; V: TRBV19; D: TRBD1; size: once; length: 13; DNA: TGTGCCAGTAGTATGGAAAGGACAGGGGGGGCTTTCTTT; CDR3: CASSMERTGGAFF
J: TRBJ2-7; V: TRBV10-3; D: NA; size: NA; length: 15; DNA: TGTGCCATCAGTGAGCCCAGAGGGGGACCCTACGAGCAGTACTTC; CDR3: CAISEPRGGPYEQYF